The 25 T cell receptor beta chains below all came from one sample that was sequenced in a study of OX40 agonist ivuxolimab in advanced cancers. TCRdb's copy holds only in-frame clones and misses some; the assay was immunoSEQ multiplex PCR. The sample records some 50,000 clones, 86% being singletons. Material: CD4+ or CD8+ T cells sorted from blood, obtained in a trial of the OX40 agonist ivuxolimab. Receptor source: an adult with an advanced solid tumor such as melanoma, head and neck, liver or kidney cancer.

The chain is built from TRBV11-3 and TRBJ1-1, with a tentative D call TRBD1 (6 bases). There are 14 residues in the CDR3. CDR1 and CDR2 from the germline V gene are SGHNT and YENEEA. V lost 6 bases to trimming and J lost 5 bases, with 16 bases between them. The CDR3 reads CASSATSQGTEAFF. In nucleotides, the CDR3 is TGTGCCAGCAGTGCTACCTCACAGGGAACTGAAGCTTTCTTT.

V is TRBV11-2 and J is TRBJ2-3; TRBD2 might be the D (5 bases). Germline CDR1 is SGHAT and CDR2 is FQNNGV. There are 15 residues in the CDR3. V lost 5 bases to trimming and J lost 2 bases, with 14 bases between them. The CDR3 DNA reads TGTGCCAGCAGCCGCTCGGGGAGTTTCACAGATACGCAGTATTTT. This encodes CASSRSGSFTDTQYF.

The chain has TRBV28 and TRBJ1-2; D may be TRBD1 (6 bases). V lost 5 bases to trimming and J lost 3 bases, with 13 bases between them. The CDR3 has 14 residues. CDR1 and CDR2 (germline): MDHEN, SYDVKM. For the CDR3, the DNA is TGTGCCAGCAGTATTACTCAGGGGCACTATGGCTACACCTTC. Protein sequence: CASSITQGHYGYTF.

The V gene is TRBV18, the J gene TRBJ1-3; no clear D. Per germline, CDR1 KGHSH and CDR2 LQKENI. The CDR3 covers 14 residues. V dropped 6 bases and J dropped 7 bases, with 16 bases sitting between them. The CDR3 sequence is CASSPGPRGNTIYF. The CDR3 DNA reads as TGTGCCAGCTCCCCCGGGCCGAGAGGGAACACCATATATTTT.

This chain links TRBV28 with TRBJ2-7; 8 bases are shared with TRBD1. There are 13 residues in the CDR3. The V segment lost 7 bases and the J segment 1 base; nucleotides outside the gene matches: 3. The V gene's germline CDR1 is MDHEN and CDR2 SYDVKM. This chain's CDR3 is CASITGGSYEQYF. The CDR3 coding sequence is TGTGCCAGCATAACAGGGGGATCCTACGAGCAGTACTTC.

The chain combines TRBV5-1 with TRBJ1-3; maybe TRBD1 (5 bases). Germline assignment: CDR1 SGHRS and CDR2 YFSETQ. The CDR3 length is 15 residues. The V and J ends lost 0 bases and 2 bases respectively, with 9 bases between them. The chain's CDR3 is CASSLDRKTGNTIYF. Here the CDR3 DNA reads TGCGCCAGCAGCTTGGACAGGAAGACTGGAAACACCATATATTTT.

This clone appeared a few times. The chain carries TRBV9 and TRBJ1-4, with 8 bases identical to TRBD1. V shed 3 bases and J 2 bases; nucleotides not matched to a gene: 0. There are 14 residues in the CDR3. Germline lookup yields CDR1 SGDLS and CDR2 YYNGEE. The CDR3 spells CASSGQGTNEKLFF. For the CDR3, the DNA is TGTGCCAGCAGCGGACAGGGGACTAATGAAAAACTGTTTTTT.

The chain has TRBV21-1 and TRBJ2-7; TRBD2, as called in the table, went unchecked against the DNA. TRBV21-1 is a pseudogene. The CDR3 totals 17 residues. The CDR3 coding sequence is TGTGCCAGCAGCAAAGAGTCACGGACTAGCGGGAGGGTGTCGCAGTACTTC. This translates into CASSKESRTSGRVSQYF.

The chain is built from TRBV2 and TRBJ2-7; tentatively, D is TRBD2 (6 bases). CDR1 is SNHLY, CDR2 FYNNEI, per germline. The CDR3 consists of 15 residues. Trimming stripped 6 bases from V and 0 bases from J, with 15 bases between. The CDR3, as DNA: TGTGCCAGCAGAGAATACCGGGAGCTCTCCTACGAGCAGTACTTC. This gives the protein CASREYRELSYEQYF.

The V and J genes are TRBV19 and TRBJ2-1; D is unresolved. Germline V lookup: CDR1 LNHDA, CDR2 SQIVND (reference sequence). V lost 4 bases and J 7 bases, leaving 5 bases between the germline ends. The CDR3 loop spans 11 amino acids. CDR3 amino acids: CASSNLNEQFF. CDR3 nucleotide sequence: TGTGCCAGTAGTAACCTTAATGAGCAGTTCTTC.

This clone was detected only once. The rearrangement uses TRBV30 and TRBJ2-2; unclear D gene. This CDR3 has 15 residues. V dropped 4 bases and J dropped 3 bases, with 15 bases sitting between them. Germline V gene sequence: CDR1 GTSNPN, CDR2 SVGIG (reference sequence). This chain's CDR3 is CAWTRQTVDTGELFF. CDR3 in DNA: TGTGCCTGGACCCGGCAGACGGTGGACACCGGGGAGCTGTTTTTT.

This chain joins TRBV27 and TRBJ2-3, with D maybe TRBD2 (6 bases). The V and J ends lost 6 bases and 2 bases respectively, with 15 bases between them. CDR3 size: 15 residues. CDR1 MNHEY and CDR2 SMNVEV come from the germline V gene (reference sequence). The CDR3 nucleotides read TGTGCCAGCAGAATAAAGACGGACTACACAGATACGCAGTATTTT. It specifies CASRIKTDYTDTQYF.

The rearrangement joins TRBV2 to TRBJ2-1, with 7 positions matching TRBD1. The J segment lost 1 base and the V segment lost 6 bases, leaving 6 bases of the junction unmatched. Germline V gene sequence: CDR1 SNHLY, CDR2 FYNNEI. CDR3 length equals 15 residues. CDR3: CASRSGTVSYNEQFF. The CDR3 nucleotides are TGTGCCAGCAGATCCGGGACAGTTTCCTACAATGAGCAGTTCTTC. The full variable domain, rest sourced from reference TRBV2 and TRBJ2-1, is EPEVTQTPSHQVTQMGQEVILRCVPISNHLYFYWYRQILGQKVEFLVSFYNNEISEKSEIFDDQFSVERPDGSNFTLKIRSTKLEDSAMYFCASRSGTVSYNEQFFGPGTRLTVL.

The rearrangement joins TRBV18 to TRBJ2-7, with 10 bases matching TRBD1. Germline V lookup: CDR1 KGHSH, CDR2 LQKENI. Trimming cost V 2 bases and J 7 bases; bases outside gene matches: 2. The CDR3 spans 13 residues. The CDR3 DNA reads TGTGCCAGCTCACCAGGACAGGGGGGTGAGCAGTACTTC. This translates into CASSPGQGGEQYF.

The rearrangement uses TRBV29-1 and TRBJ2-7; 11 positions agree with TRBD1. Losses at the gene ends were 2 bases for V and 3 bases for J; bases not matched to a gene: 9. The CDR3 covers 16 residues. Germline CDR1 reads SQVTM; CDR2 reads ANQGSEA. Here the CDR3 DNA reads TGCAGCGTTGAAACTCTCCGGGACAGGGGGGTCTACGAGCAGTACTTC. Translated: CSVETLRDRGVYEQYF.

The J gene is TRBJ2-1, the V gene TRBV6-5; 11 bases fit TRBD2. V dropped 6 bases and J dropped 9; count of bases not matched to a gene: 10. This CDR3 comprises 15 residues. Germline V gene lookup returns CDR1 MNHEY and CDR2 SVGAGI. CDR3 DNA: TGTGCCAGCAGACCCGGGACTAGCGGTTCGAGTGAGCAGTTCTTC. This codes for CASRPGTSGSSEQFF.

The rearrangement links TRBV18 to TRBJ2-7, with 7 nucleotides matching TRBD1. V lost 4 bases, J lost 1 base, and 13 bases stayed unmatched. From germline, CDR1 is KGHSH and CDR2 LQKENI. The CDR3 is 17 residues long. CDR3 in DNA: TGTGCCAGCTCACAGGGGGTCCCTTGGACAGGATCCTACGAGCAGTACTTC. Encoded protein: CASSQGVPWTGSYEQYF. Full variable domain (remainder filled in from reference TRBV18 and TRBJ2-7): NAGVMQNPRHLVRRRGQEARLRCSPMKGHSHVYWYRQLPEEGLKFMVYLQKENIIDESGMPKERFSAEFPKEGPSILRIQQVVRGDSAAYFCASSQGVPWTGSYEQYFGPGTRLTVT.

Concerning this clone itself: Within the sample, other DNA sequences also encode this same CDR3. The chain employs TRBV28 and TRBJ1-5; no definite D call. This CDR3 comprises 12 residues. Germline V lookup: CDR1 MDHEN, CDR2 SYDVKM. V lost 6 bases and J 4 bases, leaving 7 bases between the germline ends. In DNA, the CDR3 is TGTGCCAGCAGCTTCCTGAATCAGCCCCAGCATTTT. Translated: CASSFLNQPQHF.

The chain employs TRBV27 and TRBJ1-5, with D possibly being TRBD1 (5 bases). The germline CDR1 and CDR2 sequences are MNHEY and SMNVEV (reference sequence). This CDR3 has 13 amino acids. V was shortened by 5 bases and J by 4 bases, with 9 bases between the two germline ends. CDR3 amino acids: CASSRGLNQPQHF. DNA for the CDR3: TGTGCCAGCAGTAGGGGACTTAATCAGCCCCAGCATTTT.

This chain links TRBV4-1 with TRBJ2-2; D not resolved. With 4 bases removed from V and 5 bases from J, the gap between germline ends came to 17 bases. Germline loops: CDR1 MGHRA, CDR2 YSYEKL. The CDR3 consists of 16 residues. CDR3 in DNA: TGCGCCAGCAGCCGAGGTCCCGGCAGCCCAACCGGGGAGCTGTTTTTT. It yields the protein CASSRGPGSPTGELFF.

In this sample, this clone turned up once. V usage is TRBV14 and J usage is TRBJ2-2; no clear D gene. Germline assignment: CDR1 SGHDN and CDR2 FVKESK. The CDR3 has 14 residues. V was clipped by 1 base and J by 6 bases, with 9 bases between them. CDR3 in amino acids: CASSQVISAGELFF. The CDR3, as DNA: TGTGCCAGCAGCCAAGTTATCAGCGCCGGGGAGCTGTTTTTT.

V usage is TRBV5-1 and J usage is TRBJ1-1, with D possibly being TRBD1 (5 bases). This CDR3 comprises 15 residues. Germline V lookup: CDR1 SGHRS, CDR2 YFSETQ. With 3 bases removed from V and 2 bases from J, the gap between germline ends came to 14 bases. For the CDR3, the DNA is TGCGCCAGCAGCTCGGGGCGCGGGGTAAACACTGAAGCTTTCTTT. Amino acids: CASSSGRGVNTEAFF.

This chain joins TRBV5-4 and TRBJ2-2; tentative D call: TRBD1 (6 bases). Germline CDR1 is SGHNT and CDR2 is YYREEE (reference sequence). Trimming pared 2 bases from V and 1 base from J, leaving 9 bases between. This CDR3 is 15 amino acids long. Here the CDR3 reads CASSLGGRNTGELFF. The CDR3 region has the DNA TGTGCCAGCAGCTTAGGGGGTAGGAACACCGGGGAGCTGTTTTTT.

The chain links TRBV7-9 to TRBJ1-3; 7 nucleotides agree with TRBD1. In germline, CDR1 is SEHNR, CDR2 FQNEAQ (reference sequence). CDR3 length: 16 amino acids. V dropped 4 bases and J dropped 0; count of bases not matched to a gene: 6. The CDR3: CASSSWGQLSGNTIYF. CDR3 nucleotides: TGTGCCAGCAGCTCATGGGGACAGCTCTCTGGAAACACCATATATTTT.

The genes are TRBV9 and TRBJ1-3; D is unclear. CDR1 is SGDLS, CDR2 YYNGEE, per germline. The V end lost 5 bases, the J end lost 8 bases, and 17 bases lay between the germline ends. The CDR3 spans 14 residues. CDR3 nucleotide sequence: TGTGCCAGCAGGGGATCGAAGCTTGGTGACACCATATATTTT. Translating gives CASRGSKLGDTIYF.